Sequencing of this TCR beta chain was carried out in a study of blood T cell repertoires in COVID-19. Study-wide context: Some COVID-19 samples were acute and others convalescent; all came from the United States, Italy and Spain. Nucleic acid was either cDNA or gDNA, and it came from T cells, B-cell-depleted T cells, or PBMCs.

This clone was seen once. Under the authors' procedure: The assay estimated nucleated cells by amplifying reference gene primers. The repertoire was sequenced with immunoSEQ multiplex PCR; TCRdb's copy has only in-frame clones and lacks some. The D gene and trimming were derived from the DNA, and the V and J assignments and clone size from that table. The data contain about 250,000 clones, about 83% of them singletons. Between the trimmed V and J ends, which lost 5 bases and 4 bases, there was a span of 16 bases. The CDR3 covers 15 residues. Germline CDR1 is SGHTA and CDR2 is FQGTGA. The rearrangement uses TRBV7-3 and TRBJ2-3; D is undetermined. Sequenced sample: peripheral blood. The sequence came from a man older than 75 with acute or convalescent COVID-19. The CDR3 loop is CASSPRWASADTQYF. CDR3 nucleotides: TGTGCCAGCAGCCCCCGTTGGGCGTCGGCAGATACGCAGTATTTT. The full variable domain, completed using reference TRBV7-3 and TRBJ2-3, is GAGVSQTPSNKVTEKGKYVELRCDPISGHTALYWYRQSLGQGPEFLIYFQGTGAADDSGLPNDRFFAVRPEGSVSTLKIQRTERGDSAVYLCASSPRWASADTQYFGPGTRLTVL.